These 17 T cell receptor beta chains were all obtained from the same sample, sequenced in a study of T-cell reconstitution after alpha-beta-depleted transplantation in children. Preparation of the TCRbeta library was carried out with unique molecular identifiers. TCRdb redid the calling of the PCR reads with MiXCR, one entry per CDR3 protein. Of 700,000 or so distinct CDR3 sequences listed, about 12% are singletons. The sequencing used PBMCs, collected before TCRalphabeta/CD19-depleted stem cell transplant. These receptor sequences come from a girl aged 2-10 years with congenital amegakaryocytic thrombocytopenia, due to receive a stem cell transplant.

Concerning this clonotype itself: This is likely an artifact of a read error, given a far larger clone one base away. The chain is built from TRBV5-6 and TRBJ2-2; D perhaps matches TRBD2 (6 bases). V was clipped by 8 bases and J by 1 base, with 12 bases between them. The CDR3 is 14 residues long. The germline V gene has CDR1 SGHDT and CDR2 YYEEEE. CDR3 residues: CARSPGLNTGELFF. CDR3 coding DNA: TGTGCCAGGAGCCCGGGACTGAACACCGGGGAGCTGTTTTTT.

To note about this clonotype: An end of the junction differs from the germline gene, which may be a read error. The chain recombines TRBV7-9 with TRBJ2-1; D remains ambiguous. The CDR3 totals 14 residues. Germline-derived CDR1 and CDR2 are SEHNR and FQNEAQ (reference sequence). The CDR3 DNA is TGTGCCAGCAGCTTAGGCCTCTCCAACAATGAGCAGTTCTTC. This translates into CASSLGLSNNEQFF.

The table lists this clonotype with many counts. A junction end diverges from the germline sequence, so it may reflect a read error. The chain is built from TRBV7-3 and TRBJ2-7; possibly TRBD2 for D (6 bases). CDR1 is SGHTA and CDR2 is FQGTGA in the germline V gene. The CDR3 length is 15 residues. In DNA form, the CDR3 reads TGTGCCAGCAGCTTATCGGCGGGAACTTCCTCCGAGCAGTACTTC. Translated: CASSLSAGTSSEQYF.

This clonotype was recorded many times. CDR3 residues: CASSLDRGSAQNIQYF. In DNA, the CDR3 is TGTGCCAGCAGCTTAGATCGCGGGAGTGCCCAAAACATTCAGTACTTC. V gene TRBV7-2 combines with J gene TRBJ2-4, with 7 bases that match TRBD2. Germline V gene data show CDR1 as SGHTA and CDR2 as FQGNSA. The CDR3 length is 16 residues. The J segment lost 5 bases and the V segment lost 1 base, leaving 8 bases of the junction unmatched.

This clonotype has more than one count but fewer than ten. The V call is TRBV2, the J call TRBJ2-5; 7 bases line up with TRBD2. The CDR3 is made up of 14 amino acids. Germline V gene data show CDR1 as SNHLY and CDR2 as FYNNEI. J lost 1 base, V lost 7 bases, and 6 bases had no gene match. This CDR3 is CASKPSGPQETQYF. CDR3 bases: TGTGCCAGCAAGCCTAGCGGTCCCCAAGAGACCCAGTACTTC.

This clonotype was picked up many times. The V and J genes are TRBV3-1 and TRBJ2-5; D is unresolved. This CDR3 contains 16 residues. Trimming took 4 bases from V and 5 from J, leaving 20 bases between them. The germline CDR1 and CDR2 sequences are LGHDT and YNNKEL (reference sequence). The CDR3 spells CASSPRIGRILETQYF. As DNA, the CDR3 is TGTGCCAGCAGCCCTAGGATTGGACGGATCCTGGAGACCCAGTACTTC.

The chain recombines TRBV18 with TRBJ1-1; 10 positions agree with TRBD1. The ends lost 4 bases at V and 4 bases at J; junction bases unmatched: 3. This CDR3 spans 14 amino acids. CDR1 is KGHSH, CDR2 LQKENI, per germline. The CDR3 sequence is CASSHRDRGTEAFF. The CDR3 coding sequence is TGTGCCAGCTCACACCGGGACAGGGGCACTGAAGCTTTCTTT.

This sequence joins TRBV4-1 and TRBJ2-5, with TRBD2 as a possible D gene (7 bases). V lost 5 bases and J 3 bases, leaving 16 bases between the germline ends. CDR1 is MGHRA, CDR2 YSYEKL, per germline. This CDR3 is built from 15 residues. The CDR3 nucleotides are TGCGCCAGCAGCTTTGCGGGGGCAGTGAAAGAGACCCAGTACTTC. Translated, it gives CASSFAGAVKETQYF.

The chain has TRBV5-5 and TRBJ2-5; D possibly corresponds to TRBD1 (7 bases). Germline CDR1 and CDR2: SGHKS and YYEKEE (reference sequence). The V gene lost 2 bases and the J gene lost 5 bases, with 22 bases spanning the gap. The CDR3 loop spans 17 amino acids. The CDR3, as DNA: TGTGCCAGCAGCTTCAGGGGGGATTGGGCAACGATTGAGACCCAGTACTTC. Protein: CASSFRGDWATIETQYF.

This clonotype was counted at least ten times. This chain uses TRBV6-2 or TRBV6-3 with TRBJ2-1, with 9 bases identical to TRBD2. V lost 6 bases, J lost 2 bases, and 2 bases stayed unmatched. The CDR3 runs to 14 residues. Germline CDR1 MNHEY, CDR2 SVGEGT. CDR3 sequence: CASSVAGAYNEQFF. The CDR3 DNA follows: TGTGCCAGCAGCGTAGCGGGAGCCTACAATGAGCAGTTCTTC.

This clonotype occurred a few times. The chain recombines TRBV28 with TRBJ2-1; 7 nucleotides agree with TRBD2. CDR3 size: 16 residues. V dropped 2 bases and J dropped 2; count of bases not matched to a gene: 6. Germline lookup yields CDR1 MDHEN and CDR2 SYDVKM. Here the CDR3 reads CASSLTGRPTYNEQFF. In nucleotides, the CDR3 is TGTGCCAGCAGTTTAACCGGGAGGCCCACCTACAATGAGCAGTTCTTC.

This chain joins TRBV6-1 and TRBJ2-1; 10 bases fit TRBD1. The germline CDR1 and CDR2 sequences are MNHNS and SASEGT. J was trimmed by 9 bases and V by 8 bases; bases with no gene match: 10. The CDR3 has 14 amino acids. The CDR3 DNA reads TGTGCCAGCGGAAAGGACAGGGGGGGACTTGAGCAGTTCTTC. This codes for CASGKDRGGLEQFF.

The chain combines TRBV5-5 with TRBJ2-1; D gene ambiguous. Germline CDR1 reads SGHKS; CDR2 reads YYEKEE (reference sequence). V lost 4 bases and J lost 2, with 13 bases in between. This CDR3 comprises 15 residues. CDR3 DNA: TGTGCCAGCAGCAACTCCCCGGCACCCTACAATGAGCAGTTCTTC. The encoded protein is CASSNSPAPYNEQFF.

The J gene is TRBJ2-7, the V gene TRBV11-1; 9 positions match TRBD2. Trimming at V came to 4 bases and at J to 3 bases, leaving 19 bases not matched to a gene. CDR3 length: 19 residues. CDR1 is SGHAT, CDR2 FQDESV, per germline (reference sequence). Here the CDR3 DNA reads TGTGCCAGCAGCTCCGTCAAGGTTGGTAGCGGGAGTGATTTCTACGAGCAGTACTTC. This encodes CASSSVKVGSGSDFYEQYF.

In its sample, this clonotype was seen many times. V gene TRBV7-9 combines with J gene TRBJ2-1; the D gene is possibly TRBD2 (5 bases). This CDR3 region has 14 residues. V was clipped by 4 bases and J by 4 bases, with 11 bases between them. From germline, CDR1 is SEHNR and CDR2 FQNEAQ (reference sequence). CDR3 protein: CASSSEPGYNEQFF. The CDR3 DNA reads as TGTGCCAGCAGCTCCGAGCCGGGGTACAATGAGCAGTTCTTC.

This clonotype came up a few times. CDR3 in amino acids: CASSLTPHNRLAGAFSYNEQFF. Here the CDR3 DNA reads TGTGCCAGCAGCTTAACTCCCCACAATCGACTAGCGGGGGCCTTTTCCTACAATGAGCAGTTCTTC. The chain carries TRBV7-3 and TRBJ2-1, with TRBD2 identical over 12 bases. Germline V lookup: CDR1 SGHTA, CDR2 FQGTGA. J gave up 1 base and V 0 bases, and 16 bases lay outside the gene matches. The CDR3 loop spans 22 amino acids.

This clonotype was picked up many times. This chain joins TRBV5-1 and TRBJ1-1; TRBD1 is a possible D gene (5 bases). V lost 0 bases to trimming and J lost 5 bases, with 14 bases between them. Per germline, CDR1 SGHRS and CDR2 YFSETQ. This CDR3 spans 15 amino acids. CDR3 nucleotides: TGCGCCAGCAGCTTGGTCCCGCAGGGAGAGACTGAAGCTTTCTTT. Residues: CASSLVPQGETEAFF.